This T cell receptor (beta chain) was identified in a study of T cells in Graves' hyperthyroidism and ophthalmopathy. Study-wide background: Sampling of peripheral blood happened at initial diagnosis, prior to any treatment.

The CDR3 loop spans 13 amino acids. Trimming left V 10 bases short and J 3 bases short, with 15 bases between. Germline values: CDR1 MNHNS, CDR2 SASEGT. Note on this clonotype: The antigen remains undetermined.

The study, taken as a whole, reports: Most thyroid clonotypes with frequency above 0.001 were detected in blood. Before onset, ophthalmopathy was predicted by the model a median roughly 6.8 months earlier.

Recently diagnosed hyperthyroidism of less than 2 months' duration affected patients aged 18 to 65. The TCR beta CDR3 regions underwent amplification using RNA transcripts as the source. The TCR CDR3 first-round RT-PCR relied on the HTBI primer set. TCRdb fed the multiplex PCR reads into MiXCR, producing one record per CDR3 protein. This sample carries nearly 750,000 distinct CDR3 sequences, 35% of them seen once, and the ten largest clones take about a third. The sample consisted of blood. This clonotype originated in a woman aged 40-49 years with Graves' hyperthyroidism. The chain joins TRBV6-1 to TRBJ1-1; weak D call: TRBD1 (5 bases). The chain's CDR3 is CATAWGEDTEAFF. The CDR3 bases are TGTGCCACAGCCTGGGGGGAGGACACTGAAGCTTTCTTT.